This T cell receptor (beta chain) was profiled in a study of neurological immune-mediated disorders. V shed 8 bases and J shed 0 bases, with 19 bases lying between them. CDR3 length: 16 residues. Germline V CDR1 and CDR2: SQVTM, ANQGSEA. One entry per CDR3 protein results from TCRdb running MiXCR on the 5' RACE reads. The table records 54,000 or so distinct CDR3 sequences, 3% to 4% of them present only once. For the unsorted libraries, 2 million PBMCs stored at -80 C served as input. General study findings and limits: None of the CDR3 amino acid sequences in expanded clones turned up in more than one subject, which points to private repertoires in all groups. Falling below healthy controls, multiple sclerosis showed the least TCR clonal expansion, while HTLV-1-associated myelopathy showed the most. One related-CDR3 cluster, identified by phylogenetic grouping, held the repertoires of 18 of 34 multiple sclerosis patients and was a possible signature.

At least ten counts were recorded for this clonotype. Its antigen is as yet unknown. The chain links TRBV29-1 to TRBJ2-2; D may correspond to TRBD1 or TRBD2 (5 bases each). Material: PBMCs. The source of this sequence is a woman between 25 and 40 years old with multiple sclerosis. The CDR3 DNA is TGCAGCCACGCTACCACCGGGACCGCGAACACCGGGGAGCTGTTTTTT. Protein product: CSHATTGTANTGELFF.